The clone carrying this T cell receptor beta chain was observed a few times. This CDR3 has 19 residues. Trimming shortened V by 0 bases and J by 0 bases, and 19 bases separated the two germline ends. Germline V lookup: CDR1 SGHRS, CDR2 YFSETQ. The source of the sample is a study of read filtering for tumor transcriptome and immune sequencing. About the study: After DNase treatment, RNA was made into whole-transcriptome libraries.

This library used about 400 ng RNA and molecular barcoded adaptors spanning alpha/delta and beta/gamma chains. TCRdb re-called the reads with MiXCR, one entry per CDR3 protein. Of 100,000 to 150,000 distinct CDR3 sequences listed, under 15% were seen once; the top ten hold 7% to 9%. J is TRBJ2-4 and V is TRBV5-1; tentatively, D is TRBD1 (7 bases). The sequenced sample consisted of a population of CD138-negative cells sorted from bone marrow. The origin of this receptor is a donor at least 40 years old with multiple myeloma. In DNA form, the CDR3 reads TGCGCCAGCAGCTTGGCGGAGGGGGCAATCGTCGGAGCCAAAAACATTCAGTACTTC. It is translated as CASSLAEGAIVGAKNIQYF. The full variable domain, its missing parts supplied by reference TRBV5-1 and TRBJ2-4, is KAGVTQTPRYLIKTRGQQVTLSCSPISGHRSVSWYQQTPGQGLQFLFEYFSETQRNKGNFPGRFSGRQFSNSRSEMNVSTLELGDSALYLCASSLAEGAIVGAKNIQYFGAGTRLSVL.